The 9 T cell receptor beta chains reported below all come from one sample, sequenced in a study of cytotoxic CD8 clonotypes in ibrutinib-treated CLL. Measured with immunoSEQ multiplex PCR; TCRdb has only the in-frame clones, and not every one. The sample carries a few hundred thousand clones, 70% recorded once. The material was PBMCs, obtained after 24 months of ibrutinib treatment. These receptors all come from a human donor with chronic lymphocytic leukemia.

In this sample, this clone turned up a few times. CDR3 sequence: CASRGADYNEQFF. DNA of the CDR3: TGTGCCTCGAGGGGGGCCGACTACAATGAGCAGTTCTTC. The rearrangement joins TRBV27 to TRBJ2-1; D may correspond to TRBD1 or TRBD2 (6 bases each). This CDR3 has 13 residues. Deletions cut 11 bases from V and 3 bases from J, with 14 bases between. CDR1 is MNHEY, CDR2 SMNVEV, per germline (reference sequence).

V is TRBV29-1 and J is TRBJ1-1; TRBD1 matches at 9 bases. The CDR3 covers 13 residues. CDR1 and CDR2 (germline): SQVTM, ANQGSEA. Trimming cost V 6 bases and J 7 bases; bases outside gene matches: 9. CDR3 region: CSVELTGGDEAFF. The CDR3 DNA reads TGCAGCGTGGAACTGACAGGGGGAGATGAAGCTTTCTTT.

This chain joins TRBV19 and TRBJ2-2; 7 bases map to TRBD1. The CDR3 is 16 residues long. Germline CDR1 reads LNHDA; CDR2 reads SQIVND (reference sequence). V shed 3 bases, J shed 5 bases, and the junction held 9 bases outside the gene matches. Here the CDR3 reads CASSIDRVEVTGELFF. As DNA, the CDR3 is TGTGCCAGTAGTATTGACAGGGTGGAGGTGACCGGGGAGCTGTTTTTT. The variable domain in full, with the rest retrieved from reference TRBV19 and TRBJ2-2, is DGGITQSPKYLFRKEGQNVTLSCEQNLNHDAMYWYRQDPGQGLRLIYYSQIVNDFQKGDIAEGYSVSREKKESFPLTVTSAQKNPTAFYLCASSIDRVEVTGELFFGEGSRLTVL.

The V and J genes are TRBV6-5 and TRBJ1-2; D is unresolved. This CDR3 has 13 residues. Trimming pared 2 bases from V and 2 bases from J, leaving 6 bases between. Per germline, CDR1 MNHEY and CDR2 SVGAGI. The CDR3 spells CASSYGQNYGYTF. The CDR3 DNA reads TGTGCCAGCAGTTACGGTCAGAACTATGGCTACACCTTC.

The V and J genes are TRBV28 and TRBJ2-7; TRBD2 is a possible D gene (7 bases). The CDR3 contains 13 residues. CDR1 is MDHEN and CDR2 is SYDVKM in the germline V gene. V was pared by 7 bases and J by 9 bases, with 19 bases between. This chain's CDR3 is CASISSGTTGQYF. In nucleotides, the CDR3 is TGTGCCAGCATCTCGAGCGGGACGACAGGGCAGTACTTC. Supplemented by reference TRBV28 and TRBJ2-7, the full variable domain reads DVKVTQSSRYLVKRTGEKVFLECVQDMDHENMFWYRQDPGLGLRLIYFSYDVKMKEKGDIPEGYSVSREKKERFSLILESASTNQTSMYLCASISSGTTGQYFGPGTRLTVT.

This clone was observed a few times. The gene calls are TRBV27 and TRBJ2-7; 7 positions match TRBD1. V was pared by 8 bases and J by 2 bases, with 6 bases of the junction left unmatched. Germline loops: CDR1 MNHEY, CDR2 SMNVEV (reference sequence). The CDR3 consists of 13 residues. The CDR3 DNA is TGTGCCAGCGGGAGACAGGGACCCTACGAGCAGTACTTC. It yields the protein CASGRQGPYEQYF.

The chain links TRBV4-2 to TRBJ2-7, with D unclear. The V and J ends lost 0 bases and 2 bases respectively, with 14 bases between them. Germline CDR1 reads LGHNA; CDR2 reads YNFKEQ. The length of the CDR3 is 16 residues. The CDR3 here is CASSQESVGPTYEQYF. Here the CDR3 DNA reads TGTGCCAGCAGCCAAGAATCTGTGGGCCCCACCTACGAGCAGTACTTC.

The genes are TRBV7-9 and TRBJ2-1; D is unclear. V was pared by 0 bases and J by 6 bases, with 9 bases between. This CDR3 region has 14 residues. Germline V gene lookup returns CDR1 SEHNR and CDR2 FQNEAQ (reference sequence). The CDR3 bases are TGTGCCAGCAGCTTAGCGGTCAGCAGCAATGAGCAGTTCTTC. It codes for CASSLAVSSNEQFF.

This clone has just a few counts. The chain uses TRBV10-1 and TRBJ2-7; TRBD2 matches 14 bases. V gave up 4 bases and J gave up 5 bases; unmatched junction bases: 4. Per germline, CDR1 WNHNN and CDR2 SYGVQD (reference sequence). The CDR3 is 15 amino acids. The CDR3 loop reads CASSGPGLAGDEQYF. The DNA of the CDR3 is TGCGCCAGCAGTGGACCGGGACTAGCGGGAGACGAGCAGTACTTC.